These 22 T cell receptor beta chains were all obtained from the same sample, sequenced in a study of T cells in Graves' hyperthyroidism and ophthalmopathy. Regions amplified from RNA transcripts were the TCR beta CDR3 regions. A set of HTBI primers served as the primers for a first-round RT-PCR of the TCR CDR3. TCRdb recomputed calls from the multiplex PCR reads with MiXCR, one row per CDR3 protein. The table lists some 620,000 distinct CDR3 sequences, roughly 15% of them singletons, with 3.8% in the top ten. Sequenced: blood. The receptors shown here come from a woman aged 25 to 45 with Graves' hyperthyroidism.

The CDR3 DNA follows: TGTGCCAGTAGTACCCCGGGACATTTCGGTCTCCACTTT. Translated, it gives CASSTPGHFGLHF. The chain recombines TRBV19 with TRBJ1-6, with D maybe TRBD1 (6 bases). Between the trimmed V and J ends, which lost 4 bases and 16 bases, there was a span of 17 bases. This CDR3 is 13 amino acids long. Per the germline V gene, CDR1 is LNHDA and CDR2 is SQIVND (reference sequence).

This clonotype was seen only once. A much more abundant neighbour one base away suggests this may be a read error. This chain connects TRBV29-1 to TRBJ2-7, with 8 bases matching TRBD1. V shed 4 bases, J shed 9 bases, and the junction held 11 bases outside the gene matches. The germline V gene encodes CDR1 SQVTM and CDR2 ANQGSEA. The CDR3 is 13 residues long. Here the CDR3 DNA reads TGCAGCGTTGCGACGACAGGGGTACACGGGCAGTACTTC. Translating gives CSVATTGVHGQYF.

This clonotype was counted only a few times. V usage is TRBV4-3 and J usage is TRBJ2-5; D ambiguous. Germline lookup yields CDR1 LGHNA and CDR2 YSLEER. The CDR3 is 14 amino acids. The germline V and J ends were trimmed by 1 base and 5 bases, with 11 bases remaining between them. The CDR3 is CASSQGPTGETQYF. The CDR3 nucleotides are TGCGCCAGCAGCCAAGGTCCTACCGGGGAGACCCAGTACTTC.

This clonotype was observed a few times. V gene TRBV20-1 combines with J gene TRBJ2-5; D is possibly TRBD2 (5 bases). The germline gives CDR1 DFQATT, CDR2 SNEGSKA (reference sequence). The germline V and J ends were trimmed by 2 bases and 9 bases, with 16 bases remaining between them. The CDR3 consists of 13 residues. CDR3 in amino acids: CSARTPSGSAQYF. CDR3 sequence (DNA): TGCAGTGCTAGAACCCCCTCGGGATCGGCCCAGTACTTC.

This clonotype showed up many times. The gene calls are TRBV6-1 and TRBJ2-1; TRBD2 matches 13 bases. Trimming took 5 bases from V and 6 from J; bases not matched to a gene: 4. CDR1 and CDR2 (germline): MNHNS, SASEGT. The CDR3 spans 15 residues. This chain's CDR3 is CASSMGLAGTNEQFF. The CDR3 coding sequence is TGTGCCAGCAGTATGGGACTAGCGGGAACCAATGAGCAGTTCTTC.

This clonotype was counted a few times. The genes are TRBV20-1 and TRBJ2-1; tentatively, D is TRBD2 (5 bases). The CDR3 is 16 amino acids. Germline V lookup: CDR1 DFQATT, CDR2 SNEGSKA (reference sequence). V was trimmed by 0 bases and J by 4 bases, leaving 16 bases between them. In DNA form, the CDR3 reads TGCAGTGCTAGAGATAGGTGGACTCAGAATTACAATGAGCAGTTCTTC. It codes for CSARDRWTQNYNEQFF.

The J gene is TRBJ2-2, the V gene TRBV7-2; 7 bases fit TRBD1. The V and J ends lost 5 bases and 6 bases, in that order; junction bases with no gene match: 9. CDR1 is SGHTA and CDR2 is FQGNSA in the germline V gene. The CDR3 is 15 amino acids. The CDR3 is CASSPSPGQPGELFF. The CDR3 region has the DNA TGTGCCAGCAGCCCAAGTCCGGGACAGCCCGGGGAGCTGTTTTTT.

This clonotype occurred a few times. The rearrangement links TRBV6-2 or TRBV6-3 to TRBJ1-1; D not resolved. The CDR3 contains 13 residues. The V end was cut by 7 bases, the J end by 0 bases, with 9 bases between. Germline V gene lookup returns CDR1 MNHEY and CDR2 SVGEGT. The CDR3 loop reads CASTSGMNTEAFF. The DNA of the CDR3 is TGTGCCAGCACGAGCGGGATGAACACTGAAGCTTTCTTT.

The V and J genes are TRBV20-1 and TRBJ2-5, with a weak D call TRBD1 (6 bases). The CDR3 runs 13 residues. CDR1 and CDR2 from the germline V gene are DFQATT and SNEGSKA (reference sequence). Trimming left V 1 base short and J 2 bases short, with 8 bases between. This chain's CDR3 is CSARVRGQETQYF. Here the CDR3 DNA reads TGCAGTGCTAGAGTTAGGGGGCAAGAGACCCAGTACTTC.

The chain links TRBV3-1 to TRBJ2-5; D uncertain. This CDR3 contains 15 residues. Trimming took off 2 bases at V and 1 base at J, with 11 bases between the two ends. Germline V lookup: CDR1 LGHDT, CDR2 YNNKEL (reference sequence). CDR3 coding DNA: TGTGCCAGCAGCCAATTCCTCGGAATCCAAGAGACCCAGTACTTC. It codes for CASSQFLGIQETQYF.

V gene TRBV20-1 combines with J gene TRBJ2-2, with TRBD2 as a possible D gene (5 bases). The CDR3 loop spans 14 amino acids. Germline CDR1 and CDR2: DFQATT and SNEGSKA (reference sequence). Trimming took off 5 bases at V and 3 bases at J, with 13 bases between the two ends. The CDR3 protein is CSAPGIGDTGELFF. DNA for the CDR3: TGCAGTGCTCCCGGGATCGGGGACACCGGGGAGCTGTTTTTT.

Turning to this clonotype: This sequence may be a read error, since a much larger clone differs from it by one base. The CDR3 here is CSAKQAGPYEQYF. The CDR3 region has the DNA TGCAGTGCTAAGCAAGCGGGGCCCTACGAGCAGTACTTC. This rearrangement joins TRBV20-1 to TRBJ2-7; 7 bases map to TRBD2. CDR3 length: 13 residues. The trim removed 4 bases at V and 2 bases at J, leaving 5 bases unmatched. The germline gives CDR1 DFQATT, CDR2 SNEGSKA (reference sequence).

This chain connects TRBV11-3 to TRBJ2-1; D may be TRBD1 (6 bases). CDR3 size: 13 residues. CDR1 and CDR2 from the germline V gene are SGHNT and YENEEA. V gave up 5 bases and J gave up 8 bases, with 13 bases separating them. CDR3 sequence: CASSPGQFHEQFF. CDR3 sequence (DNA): TGTGCCAGCAGCCCCGGACAGTTCCATGAGCAGTTCTTC.

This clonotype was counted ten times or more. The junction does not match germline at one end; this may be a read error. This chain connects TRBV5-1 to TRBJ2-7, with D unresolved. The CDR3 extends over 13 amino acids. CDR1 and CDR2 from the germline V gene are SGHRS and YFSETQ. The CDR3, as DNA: TGTGCCAGCAGTTTACAAGGCGCCTACGAGCAGTACTTC. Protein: CASSLQGAYEQYF.

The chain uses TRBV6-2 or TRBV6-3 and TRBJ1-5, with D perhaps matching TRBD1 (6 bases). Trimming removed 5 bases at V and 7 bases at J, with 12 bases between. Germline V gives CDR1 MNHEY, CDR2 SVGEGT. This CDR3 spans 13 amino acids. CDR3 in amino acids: CASSHRDRQPQHF. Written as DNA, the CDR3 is TGTGCCAGCAGTCACAGGGATAGGCAGCCCCAGCATTTT.

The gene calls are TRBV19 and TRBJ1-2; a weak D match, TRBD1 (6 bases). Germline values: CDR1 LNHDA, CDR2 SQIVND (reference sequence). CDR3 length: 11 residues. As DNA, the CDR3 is TGTGCGAGTTGGGGGGCGGATGGCTACACCTTC. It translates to CASWGADGYTF.

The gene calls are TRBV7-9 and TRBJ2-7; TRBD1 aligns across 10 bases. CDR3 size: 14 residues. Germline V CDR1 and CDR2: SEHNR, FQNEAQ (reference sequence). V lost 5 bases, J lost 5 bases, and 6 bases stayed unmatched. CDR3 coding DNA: TGTGCCAGCAGCCCAAGGACAGGGGGTAACGAGCAGTACTTC. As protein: CASSPRTGGNEQYF.

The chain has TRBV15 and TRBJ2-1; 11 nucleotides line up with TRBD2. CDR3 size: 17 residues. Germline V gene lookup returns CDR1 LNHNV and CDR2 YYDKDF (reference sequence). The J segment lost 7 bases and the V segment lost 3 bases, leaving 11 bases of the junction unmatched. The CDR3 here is CATSSGLASSGRNEQFF. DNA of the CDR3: TGTGCCACCAGCAGCGGCTTAGCGTCTAGCGGGAGGAATGAGCAGTTCTTC. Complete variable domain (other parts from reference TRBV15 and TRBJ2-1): DAMVIQNPRYQVTQFGKPVTLSCSQTLNHNVMYWYQQKSSQAPKLLFHYYDKDFNNEADTPDNFQSRRPNTSFCFLDIRSPGLGDTAMYLCATSSGLASSGRNEQFFGPGTRLTVL.

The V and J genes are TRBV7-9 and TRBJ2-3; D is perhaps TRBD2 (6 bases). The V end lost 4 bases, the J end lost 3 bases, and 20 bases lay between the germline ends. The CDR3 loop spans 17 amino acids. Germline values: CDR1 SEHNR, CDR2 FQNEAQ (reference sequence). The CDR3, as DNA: TGTGCCAGCAGCTCGACTGAGACTAGGATGGAAACAGATACGCAGTATTTT. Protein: CASSSTETRMETDTQYF.

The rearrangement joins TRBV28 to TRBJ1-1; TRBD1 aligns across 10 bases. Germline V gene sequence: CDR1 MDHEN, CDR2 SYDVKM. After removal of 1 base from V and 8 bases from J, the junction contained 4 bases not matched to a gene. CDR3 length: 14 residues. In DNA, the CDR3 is TGTGCCAGCAGTTTATTGGGGGGACAGGGGGAAGCTTTCTTT. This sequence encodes CASSLLGGQGEAFF.

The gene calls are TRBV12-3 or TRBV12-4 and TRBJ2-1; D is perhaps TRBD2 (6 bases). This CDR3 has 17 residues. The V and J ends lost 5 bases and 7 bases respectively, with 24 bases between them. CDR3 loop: CASSLTLAGLMGNEQFF. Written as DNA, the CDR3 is TGTGCCAGCAGTCTAACTCTTGCGGGACTGATGGGGAATGAGCAGTTCTTC.

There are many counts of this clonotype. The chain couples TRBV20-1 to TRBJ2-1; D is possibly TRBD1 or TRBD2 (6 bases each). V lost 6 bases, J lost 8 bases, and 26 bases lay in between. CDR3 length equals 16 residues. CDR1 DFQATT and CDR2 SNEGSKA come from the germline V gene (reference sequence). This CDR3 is CSARPFAEGVVDEQFF. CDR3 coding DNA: TGCAGTGCCAGGCCCTTTGCGGAGGGGGTAGTAGATGAGCAGTTCTTC.